The sequence of this T cell receptor beta chain was determined in a study of T cells in Graves' hyperthyroidism and ophthalmopathy (dated by TCRdb to between 2018 and 2021). In the study overall: Peripheral blood samples were taken at initial diagnosis, before any treatment was given. To identify TCR V-J signatures that set the groups apart, the researchers used a discovery cohort of more than 95 patients, made up of fewer than 50 with Graves' ophthalmopathy and about 55 with stable Graves' hyperthyroidism. An independent validation cohort of under 20 hyperthyroidism patients and about 15 patients who later progressed to ophthalmopathy tested prospective prediction of ophthalmopathy. The 100 discovery patients were divided at random into training and test sets in a 7:3 ratio. In roughly six Graves' hyperthyroidism patients, the study also compared T-cell repertoires from thyroid tissue with T-cell repertoires from blood. After blood sampling, hyperthyroidism patients were treated with methimazole at a starting dose of 30 mg daily, and ophthalmopathy patients were treated with high-dose intravenous methylprednisolone. The paper describes TCR Vbeta CDR3 sequencing of some 130 peripheral blood samples, made up of some 42 ophthalmopathy patients, 70 to 80 hyperthyroidism patients and about 17 progressor patients.

Stable Graves' hyperthyroidism was defined as no progression to ophthalmopathy during 18 months of follow-up. Hyperthyroidism patients were aged 18 to 65 years and newly diagnosed, with disease duration of less than 2 months. The study excluded patients with uncontrolled infections, other autoimmune diseases, pregnancy or lactation. Diagnoses were established on the basis of clinical symptoms, serum thyroxine and TRAb, thyroid ultrasound, and orbital computed tomography. Ficoll-Paque density gradient centrifugation was used to isolate PBMCs from approximately 11 ml of fresh peripheral blood. Trizol reagent was used to extract total RNA, and RNA quality was then checked on an Agilent 2100 Bioanalyzer. The TCR beta CDR3 regions were amplified from the RNA transcripts. For the first round of RT-PCR on the TCR CDR3, the HTBI primer set was used together with the Qiagen OneStep RT-PCR kit. A second multiplex PCR round built the libraries, followed by size selection and purification. Paired-end sequencing of the libraries was performed with 100 bp reads on an Illumina HiSeq2000. The published analysis was carried out like this. SOAPnuke was used to process the raw data, removing reads that contained adapters or uncalled bases, had a mean Phred below 15, or lacked an exact match to the constant primer or identifier. High-quality paired reads were merged with COPE v1.2.5, and unique nucleotide sequences were defined as clonotypes. Clonotypes were aligned to IMGT TRBV, TRBD and TRBJ reference segments using MiTCR v1.1. The analysis included only V-J combinations with a frequency above 0.0001, which together covered 99% to 99.2% of the repertoires. The TCS score was defined as F50 (clonal expansion) divided by E x V (chaos), with BLOSUM62-based TCRdist calculated between CDR3 peptides within each V-J. Welch's t-statistics and random forest reduced approximately 520 V-J features to 13, which were used in a naive Bayes classifier (R e1071). Through fastp at Q25 and MiXCR, TCRdb rebuilt clones from the public reads, retaining in-frame beta chains. One record per CDR3 amino acid sequence lists the most common genes and DNA. The V and J calls come from TCRdb's annotation, not from the publication. In all, the sample holds 100,000 to 130,000 distinct CDR3 sequences, and approximately 15% of those were seen once. The ten top clones hold about 40% of the sample.

The CDR3 contains 14 residues, cysteine and phenylalanine counted. The sequence is cut down to CDR3 DNA, 42 bases in frame from base 1. Via the germline V gene, CDR1 is SGHAT and CDR2 FQNNGV. Trimming leaves V shorter by 5 bases and J shorter by 5 bases, with the junction holding 5 bases beyond the gene matches. This clonotype was observed many times. This receptor's antigen is unknown. No base-level quality is on record; no much larger clone is a single base apart. Overall study results and their limits: In validation, the model predicted progression to ophthalmopathy a median of 6.5 months before onset, with approximately 68% sensitivity and 72.22% specificity. Sample size was not statistically predetermined, and investigators were not blinded to group allocation. Blood samples also contained most of the expanded thyroid clonotypes (frequency above 0.001), which suggests that blood repertoires may reflect thyroid immune responses. Ophthalmopathy was separated from stable hyperthyroidism by a 13 V-J signature model, with approximately 90% sensitivity and approximately 81% specificity obtained in cross-validation and 80%/75% obtained in testing.

The chain joins TRBV11-2 to TRBJ2-1; 8 central bases correspond to TRBD1. The receptor was isolated from a woman between 45 and 60 years old with Graves' hyperthyroidism. The sequenced sample was blood. The encoded CDR3 is CASSNTGQDNEQFF. In nucleotide form, the sequence is TGTGCCAGCAGCAACACGGGACAGGACAATGAGCAGTTCTTC.